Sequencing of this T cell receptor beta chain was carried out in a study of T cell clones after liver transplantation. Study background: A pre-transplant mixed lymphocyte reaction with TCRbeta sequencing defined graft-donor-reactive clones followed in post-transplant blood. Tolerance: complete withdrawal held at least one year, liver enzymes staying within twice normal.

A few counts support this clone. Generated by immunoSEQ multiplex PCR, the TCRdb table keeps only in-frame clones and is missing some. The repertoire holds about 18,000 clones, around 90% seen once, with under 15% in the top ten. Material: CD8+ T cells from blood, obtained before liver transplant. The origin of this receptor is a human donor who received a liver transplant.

Here the CDR3 DNA reads TGTGCCAGCAGCCGCAGTGAAACGGCAGAGACCCAGTACTTC. Amino acid sequence: CASSRSETAETQYF. V and J are TRBV7-9 and TRBJ2-5; D is unclear. This CDR3 has 14 amino acids. With 5 bases removed from V and 4 bases from J, the gap between germline ends came to 14 bases. The germline V gene has CDR1 SEHNR and CDR2 FQNEAQ (reference sequence).